One sample yielded the 24 T cell receptor beta chains listed below, sequenced in a study of shared clonotypes between healthy human individuals (dated by TCRdb to between 2020 and 2021). Libraries were prepared through the immunoSEQ multiplex PCR assay. What TCRdb holds here is the immuneACCESS table cut down to in-frame rearrangements. Part of the clones is not present; checked against another copy, under half of the missing clones reflect an unresolved V gene, and the others are unexplained. This sample gives about 1 million clones in total; about 70% of them show up just once. Approximately 1.5% of the sample is held by the ten biggest clonotypes. Sequencing was carried out using memory CD4+ T cells sorted from blood. Interpreted using the paper, the cell subset or site label stands for: CD45RA-negative fraction. These receptors all stem from a man aged 18 to 35 in good health.

This clone showed up just a few times. Other DNA sequences in the sample encode the same CDR3. This rearrangement joins TRBV4-3 to TRBJ1-2; D remains ambiguous. The V end was cut by 1 base, the J end by 8 bases, with 14 bases between. The germline CDR1 and CDR2 sequences are LGHNA and YSLEER. The CDR3 is made up of 14 amino acids. CDR3 bases: TGCGCCAGCAGCCAAGTATTGGCAGGCCGCGGCTACACCTTC. This codes for CASSQVLAGRGYTF.

The chain links TRBV4-3 to TRBJ1-2; D not certain. With 3 bases removed from V and 5 bases from J, the gap between germline ends came to 19 bases. CDR1 and CDR2 (germline): LGHNA, YSLEER. The CDR3 is 16 amino acids. The CDR3 region is CASSQANTETGYGYTF. The CDR3 bases are TGCGCCAGCAGCCAGGCCAATACGGAGACGGGGTATGGCTACACCTTC.

This clone came up once. The CDR3 spells CATSRDDKGQGLEKLFF. In DNA form, the CDR3 reads TGTGCCACCAGCAGAGATGACAAGGGACAGGGACTTGAAAAACTGTTTTTT. The V and J genes are TRBV15 and TRBJ1-4, with TRBD1 matching over 9 bases. Germline V lookup: CDR1 LNHNV, CDR2 YYDKDF (reference sequence). Trimming cost V 0 bases and J 7 bases; bases outside gene matches: 9. The CDR3 is 17 residues long.

A remark on this clone: This may stem from a read error, because a much larger clone lies one nucleotide away. The chain is built from TRBV5-6 and TRBJ1-3; D unclear. The V end lost 0 bases, the J end lost 0 bases, and 4 bases lay between the germline ends. CDR3 length: 14 residues. From germline, CDR1 is SGHDT and CDR2 YYEEEE. CDR3 in amino acids: CASSLDISGNTIYF. CDR3 DNA sequence: TGTGCCAGCAGCTTGGACATCTCTGGAAACACCATATATTTT.

The chain recombines TRBV2 with TRBJ2-1; TRBD2 agrees at 7 bases. V dropped 3 bases and J dropped 12; count of bases not matched to a gene: 5. Germline values: CDR1 SNHLY, CDR2 FYNNEI. The CDR3 contains 12 residues. The CDR3 DNA reads TGTGCCAGCAGTGAGGGGGGGAGTGGGCAGTTCTTC. Protein: CASSEGGSGQFF. The full variable domain, its missing parts supplied by reference TRBV2 and TRBJ2-1, is EPEVTQTPSHQVTQMGQEVILRCVPISNHLYFYWYRQILGQKVEFLVSFYNNEISEKSEIFDDQFSVERPDGSNFTLKIRSTKLEDSAMYFCASSEGGSGQFFGPGTRLTVL.

The V gene is TRBV5-1, the J gene TRBJ1-6; D remains unclear. V gave up 4 bases and J gave up 10 bases, with 12 bases separating them. The CDR3 contains 13 residues. The germline V gene encodes CDR1 SGHRS and CDR2 YFSETQ. This chain's CDR3 is CASSPALGSPLHF. CDR3 bases: TGCGCCAGCAGCCCGGCCTTGGGATCACCCCTCCACTTT.

Regarding this clone: Other DNA variants within this sample encode the same CDR3. In nucleotides, the CDR3 is TGCGCCAGCAGCTTGGGTGGCCTTTCCTCCTACGAGCAGTACTTC. Translating gives CASSLGGLSSYEQYF. This sequence joins TRBV5-1 and TRBJ2-7; D is undetermined. The CDR3 covers 15 residues. Looked up from germline, CDR1 is SGHRS and CDR2 is YFSETQ. V was clipped by 0 bases and J by 0 bases, with 10 bases between them.

This clone was counted a few times. This chain joins TRBV2 and TRBJ1-2; weak D call: TRBD1 (6 bases). The CDR3 has 12 amino acids. In germline, CDR1 is SNHLY, CDR2 FYNNEI. V was shortened by 11 bases and J by 3 bases, with 13 bases between the two germline ends. DNA for the CDR3: TGTGCCGGGGGGGCGGAGTACTATGGCTACACCTTC. It is translated as CAGGAEYYGYTF.

This clone has ten or more counts. V and J are TRBV2 and TRBJ1-1, with D uncertain. Germline CDR1 and CDR2: SNHLY and FYNNEI. V was clipped by 6 bases and J by 1 base, with 9 bases between them. The CDR3 length is 13 residues. This CDR3 is CASRVMGNTEAFF. In DNA form, the CDR3 reads TGTGCCAGCAGAGTCATGGGGAACACTGAAGCTTTCTTT.

This sequence joins TRBV30 and TRBJ1-2, with D perhaps TRBD1 (5 bases). Per germline, CDR1 GTSNPN and CDR2 SVGIG (reference sequence). This CDR3 has 16 residues. V lost 1 base to trimming and J lost 7 bases, with 22 bases between them. CDR3 amino acids: CAWSAFRNGGDFGYTF. DNA for the CDR3: TGTGCCTGGAGTGCTTTCCGGAATGGGGGAGACTTTGGCTACACCTTC.

This clone has more than one count but fewer than ten. Other nucleotide sequences from this sample produce the same CDR3. The V and J genes are TRBV15 and TRBJ1-1, with 10 bases aligning to TRBD1. The CDR3 extends over 15 amino acids. CDR1 is LNHNV and CDR2 is YYDKDF in the germline V gene (reference sequence). The V segment lost 3 bases and the J segment 5 bases; nucleotides outside the gene matches: 6. CDR3 in DNA: TGTGCCACCAGCAGGGGGACAGGGGAGAGGACTGAAGCTTTCTTT. It specifies CATSRGTGERTEAFF.

The chain carries TRBV7-9 and TRBJ2-2; tentative D call: TRBD1 (6 bases). CDR1 and CDR2 from the germline V gene are SEHNR and FQNEAQ (reference sequence). The CDR3 sequence is 15 residues long. Trimming removed 6 bases from V and 3 bases from J, with 14 bases in between. The CDR3 reads CASRIQGRDTGELFF. The CDR3 DNA reads as TGTGCCAGCAGAATCCAGGGGCGGGACACCGGGGAGCTGTTTTTT.

V usage is TRBV2 and J usage is TRBJ2-2, with 7 bases aligning to TRBD2. CDR1 and CDR2 (germline): SNHLY, FYNNEI. There are 12 residues in the CDR3. V lost 6 bases, J lost 9 bases, and 4 bases stayed unmatched. The CDR3 sequence is CASSEGLRELFF. In nucleotides, the CDR3 is TGTGCCAGCAGCGAGGGACTAAGGGAGCTGTTTTTT. Combining the CDR3 with reference TRBV2 and TRBJ2-2 gives the whole variable domain EPEVTQTPSHQVTQMGQEVILRCVPISNHLYFYWYRQILGQKVEFLVSFYNNEISEKSEIFDDQFSVERPDGSNFTLKIRSTKLEDSAMYFCASSEGLRELFFGEGSRLTVL.

This clone was counted a single time. The chain has TRBV7-8 and TRBJ1-3; no reliable D call. This CDR3 contains 16 residues. Trimming removed 3 bases at V and 1 base at J, with 13 bases between. Per the germline V gene, CDR1 is SGHVS and CDR2 is FQNEAQ. This CDR3 is CASSFGVTTSGNTIYF. The CDR3 DNA is TGTGCCAGCAGCTTTGGGGTCACCACGTCTGGAAACACCATATATTTT.

The chain employs TRBV5-1 and TRBJ2-3; the D is unclear. The V end was cut by 5 bases, the J end by 6 bases, with 10 bases between. CDR1 SGHRS and CDR2 YFSETQ come from the germline V gene. The CDR3 totals 12 residues. In DNA form, the CDR3 reads TGCGCCAGCAGTAATGGTGCGGATACGCAGTATTTT. Its translation: CASSNGADTQYF. Based on the CDR3 plus reference TRBV5-1 and TRBJ2-3, the full variable domain is KAGVTQTPRYLIKTRGQQVTLSCSPISGHRSVSWYQQTPGQGLQFLFEYFSETQRNKGNFPGRFSGRQFSNSRSEMNVSTLELGDSALYLCASSNGADTQYFGPGTRLTVL.

This clone was seen a few times. The J gene is TRBJ2-4, the V gene TRBV2; 11 bases are a match to TRBD2. Germline V CDR1 and CDR2: SNHLY, FYNNEI. The CDR3 runs to 14 residues. The junction had 7 bases not matched to a gene; V was cut back by 0 bases and J by 15 bases. The CDR3 is CASSEALAGGARYF. DNA for the CDR3: TGTGCCAGCAGTGAAGCCCTAGCGGGAGGAGCTCGGTACTTC.

This chain links TRBV13 with TRBJ2-3, with D possibly matching TRBD2 (5 bases). V was shortened by 5 bases and J by 0 bases, with 18 bases between the two germline ends. Germline V gene sequence: CDR1 PRHDT, CDR2 FYEKMQ (reference sequence). This CDR3 comprises 17 residues. The CDR3 protein is CASSPRPSGASTDTQYF. CDR3 sequence (DNA): TGTGCCAGCAGCCCCCGCCCCAGCGGAGCTAGCACAGATACGCAGTATTTT.

The chain joins TRBV18 to TRBJ1-4, with TRBD1 matching over 8 bases. The CDR3 totals 14 residues. V was clipped by 3 bases and J by 12 bases; unmatched bases: 9. Germline assignment: CDR1 KGHSH and CDR2 LQKENI. CDR3 in amino acids: CASSPTGGLAELFF. The CDR3 DNA reads as TGTGCCAGCTCACCTACAGGGGGGCTCGCGGAACTGTTTTTT.

The gene calls are TRBV18 and TRBJ1-3; D unclear. Germline assignment: CDR1 KGHSH and CDR2 LQKENI. V was shortened by 2 bases and J by 0 bases, with 8 bases between the two germline ends. The CDR3 is 15 amino acids. The CDR3 region is CASSPGGVSGNTIYF. In nucleotides, the CDR3 is TGTGCCAGCTCACCAGGCGGAGTCTCTGGAAACACCATATATTTT.

The CDR3 sequence is CAISERTGGHEQYF. The CDR3 bases are TGTGCCATCAGTGAGAGGACAGGGGGTCACGAGCAGTACTTC. This sequence joins TRBV10-3 and TRBJ2-7; 10 positions agree with TRBD1. Germline V CDR1 and CDR2: ENHRY, SYGVKD. The CDR3 runs to 14 residues. V dropped 2 bases and J dropped 5; count of bases not matched to a gene: 3.

The chain couples TRBV5-6 to TRBJ2-3; TRBD2 matches at 9 bases. Per the germline V gene, CDR1 is SGHDT and CDR2 is YYEEEE. V lost 5 bases to trimming and J lost 1 base; unmatched junction nucleotides: 5. The CDR3 length is 15 residues. This chain's CDR3 is CASRTSGPGTDTQYF. CDR3 in DNA: TGTGCCAGCAGGACTAGCGGCCCGGGCACAGATACGCAGTATTTT.

This clone came up once. The chain links TRBV6-6 to TRBJ1-2; 9 bases fit TRBD1. V shed 5 bases, J shed 8 bases, and the junction held 9 bases outside the gene matches. Germline V gene lookup returns CDR1 MNHNY and CDR2 SVGAGI (reference sequence). This CDR3 is built from 14 residues. This chain's CDR3 is CASSTSTGGDGYTF. The CDR3 nucleotides are TGTGCCAGCAGTACCTCCACAGGGGGCGACGGCTACACCTTC.

The rearrangement joins TRBV11-2 to TRBJ2-7; the D gene could be TRBD1 or TRBD2 (5 bases each). This CDR3 has 13 amino acids. The germline V gene has CDR1 SGHAT and CDR2 FQNNGV. The ends were cut back, 6 bases at V and 5 bases at J, with 14 bases in the middle. The DNA of the CDR3 is TGTGCCAGCAGGAACCTTGGGGGAAACGAGCAGTACTTC. Translated: CASRNLGGNEQYF.

The rearrangement joins TRBV7-3 to TRBJ2-3; the match to TRBD2 covers 10 bases. From germline, CDR1 is SGHTA and CDR2 FQGTGA. Germline trimming cut 4 bases from V and 0 bases from J; bases unmatched to any gene: 13. The CDR3 runs 19 residues. CDR3 region: CASSSSGSGGPISTDTQYF. CDR3 DNA: TGTGCCAGCAGCTCCTCGGGTAGCGGGGGGCCTATAAGCACAGATACGCAGTATTTT.